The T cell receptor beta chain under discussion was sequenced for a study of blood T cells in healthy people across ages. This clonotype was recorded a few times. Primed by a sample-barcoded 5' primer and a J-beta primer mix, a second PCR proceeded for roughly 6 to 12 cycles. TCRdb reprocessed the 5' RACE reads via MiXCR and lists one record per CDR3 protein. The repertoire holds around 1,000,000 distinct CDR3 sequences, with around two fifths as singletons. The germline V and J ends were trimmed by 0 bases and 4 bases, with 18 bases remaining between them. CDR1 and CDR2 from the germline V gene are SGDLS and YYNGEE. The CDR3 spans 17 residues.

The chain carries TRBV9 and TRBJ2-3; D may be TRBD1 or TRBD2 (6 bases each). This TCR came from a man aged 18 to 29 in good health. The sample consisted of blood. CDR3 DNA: TGTGCCAGCAGCGTAGTCCCGGGGGACATCTTCGCAGATACGCAGTATTTT. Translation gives CASSVVPGDIFADTQYF. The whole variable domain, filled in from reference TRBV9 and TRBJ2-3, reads DSGVTQTPKHLITATGQRVTLRCSPRSGDLSVYWYQQSLDQGLQFLIQYYNGEERAKGNILERFSAQQFPDLHSELNLSSLELGDSALYFCASSVVPGDIFADTQYFGPGTRLTVL.